Sequencing of this TCR beta chain was carried out in a study of T-cell reconstitution after alpha-beta-depleted transplantation in children. Notes on the study in general: Reportedly, alpha-beta T cells present about two months post-transplant originated from several hundred expanded clones of graft origin. When one year had passed after transplant, most T-cell counts and diversity came from newly produced T cells.

In germline, CDR1 is MDHEN, CDR2 SYDVKM. V gave up 8 bases and J gave up 3 bases; unmatched junction bases: 7. The length of the CDR3 is 13 residues. A note on this clonotype: No antigen is known for it.

Preparation of the TCRbeta library was carried out with unique molecular identifiers. From the PCR reads, TCRdb called clonotypes with MiXCR, one entry per CDR3 protein. The data contain a few hundred thousand distinct CDR3 sequences, 13% of them singletons. The chain has TRBV28 and TRBJ2-7; 7 nucleotides agree with TRBD2. The TCR was taken from a male patient younger than 18 who had a stem cell transplant for acute myeloid leukemia, so the T cells may come from the graft donor. Sample: PBMCs, mostly from graft donor cells, taken 360 days after TCRalphabeta/CD19-depleted stem cell transplant. CDR3 nucleotide sequence: TGTGCCAGCGGGTGGGCTAGCGGCTACGAGCAGTACTTC. Its protein product is CASGWASGYEQYF.